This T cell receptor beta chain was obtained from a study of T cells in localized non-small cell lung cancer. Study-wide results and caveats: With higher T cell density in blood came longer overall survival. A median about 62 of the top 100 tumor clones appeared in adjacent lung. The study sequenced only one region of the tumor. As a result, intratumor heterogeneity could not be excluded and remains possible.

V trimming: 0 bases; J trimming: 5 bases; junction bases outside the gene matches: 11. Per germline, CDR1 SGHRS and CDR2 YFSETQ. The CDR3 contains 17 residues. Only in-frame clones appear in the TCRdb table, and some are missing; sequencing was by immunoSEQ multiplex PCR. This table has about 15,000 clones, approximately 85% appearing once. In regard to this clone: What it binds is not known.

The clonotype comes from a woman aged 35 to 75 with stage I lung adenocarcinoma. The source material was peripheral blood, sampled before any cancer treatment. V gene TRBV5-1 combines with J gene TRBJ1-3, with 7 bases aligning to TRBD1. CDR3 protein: CASSLGPGQASRNTIYF. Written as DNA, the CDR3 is TGCGCCAGCAGCTTGGGCCCCGGACAGGCGAGCAGAAACACCATATATTTT.